Each of the 6 T cell receptor beta chains below was sequenced from the same sample in a study of blood T cells in healthy people across ages (dated by TCRdb to between 2014 and 2017). Libraries were constructed by 5' RACE. Sequencing was performed on an Illumina HiSeq 2500. A second PCR of roughly 7 to 11 cycles was performed with a sample-barcoded 5' primer and a J-beta primer mix. TCRdb's own reprocessing of the public reads used fastp at Q25 and MiXCR and kept productive beta chains. CDR3 protein duplicates are merged, each entry listing the most common genes and DNA. The sample contains fewer than 800,000 distinct CDR3 sequences, 32% of them found a single time. The ten largest clonotypes hold 15% of the sample. Sequencing was performed on blood. These TCRs come from a woman aged 80 or over in good health. Donor details come from another sample of the same person, matched by shared clones.

This clonotype showed up many times. The gene calls are TRBV5-1 and TRBJ1-2, with D perhaps TRBD1 (5 bases). The V end was cut by 3 bases, the J end by 0 bases, with 12 bases between. Germline assignment: CDR1 SGHRS and CDR2 YFSETQ. This CDR3 is built from 15 residues. The CDR3 sequence is CASSSGLTANYGYTF. DNA of the CDR3: TGCGCCAGCAGCTCTGGACTGACAGCTAACTATGGCTACACCTTC. Variable domain in full (rest from reference TRBV5-1 and TRBJ1-2): KAGVTQTPRYLIKTRGQQVTLSCSPISGHRSVSWYQQTPGQGLQFLFEYFSETQRNKGNFPGRFSGRQFSNSRSEMNVSTLELGDSALYLCASSSGLTANYGYTFGSGTRLTVV.

Details on this clonotype: With a much larger clone just one base away, this may be a read error. V and J are TRBV30 and TRBJ2-7; D is perhaps TRBD1 or TRBD2 (5 bases each). This CDR3 spans 14 amino acids. Trimming removed 1 base at V and 2 bases at J, with 12 bases between. Germline V gives CDR1 GTSNPN, CDR2 SVGIG (reference sequence). The CDR3: CAWSGSGPTYEQYF. CDR3 nucleotides: TGTGCCTGGAGTGGCTCGGGGCCAACCTACGAGCAGTACTTC.

This clonotype was detected many times. The J gene is TRBJ2-1, the V gene TRBV5-5; D unresolved. CDR1 and CDR2 from the germline V gene are SGHKS and YYEKEE (reference sequence). The CDR3 length is 15 residues. V gave up 4 bases and J gave up 4 bases, with 15 bases separating them. The CDR3 spells CASSPGTVGYNEQFF. The CDR3, as DNA: TGTGCCAGCAGCCCCGGAACGGTCGGGTACAATGAGCAGTTCTTC.

This clonotype was detected many times. This rearrangement joins TRBV6-5 to TRBJ2-7, with D perhaps TRBD1 (5 bases). The CDR3 covers 14 residues. Per germline, CDR1 MNHEY and CDR2 SVGAGI. Trimming stripped 2 bases from V and 4 bases from J, with 12 bases between. This CDR3 reads CASSYSARAYEQYF. The DNA for the CDR3 is TGTGCCAGCAGTTACAGCGCCAGGGCGTACGAGCAGTACTTC.

This clonotype appeared once. The chain uses TRBV7-8 and TRBJ2-6; D might be TRBD1 (6 bases). Germline V gene data show CDR1 as SGHVS and CDR2 as FQNEAQ. The V and J ends lost 5 bases and 2 bases respectively, with 10 bases between them. The CDR3 extends over 15 amino acids. In DNA, the CDR3 is TGTGCCAGCAGCCCGGACAGTACTGGGGCCAACGTCCTGACTTTC. This codes for CASSPDSTGANVLTF.

This chain joins TRBV10-3 and TRBJ1-1, with 7 bases aligning to TRBD1. The CDR3 is 13 amino acids. V trimming: 11 bases; J trimming: 4 bases; junction bases outside the gene matches: 10. From germline, CDR1 is ENHRY and CDR2 SYGVKD. CDR3 in amino acids: CASRDSPGTEAFF. DNA of the CDR3: TGTGCCTCCCGGGACAGTCCAGGCACTGAAGCTTTCTTT.